Presented here are 27 T cell receptor beta chains from one specimen sequenced in a study of cytomegalovirus exposure and HLA in healthy donors. Primers: 60 Vbeta forward and 13 Jbeta reverse. Produced via immunoSEQ multiplex PCR; TCRdb's table is partial and in-frame only. Of about 130,000 clones listed, 80% are singletons. Source material: PBMCs. The receptor source for this set is a woman in her thirties or forties in good health and CMV-seronegative.

This rearrangement joins TRBV14 to TRBJ1-6, with 7 bases matching TRBD1. The CDR3 covers 15 residues. Germline values: CDR1 SGHDN, CDR2 FVKESK. Trimming took 6 bases from V and 10 from J; bases not matched to a gene: 12. CDR3 amino acids: CASRGTVVPRSPLHF. CDR3 coding DNA: TGTGCCAGCAGGGGGACAGTAGTCCCTAGGTCACCCCTCCACTTT.

The rearrangement uses TRBV4-1 and TRBJ2-3, with 7 bases aligning to TRBD2. CDR1 and CDR2 from the germline V gene are MGHRA and YSYEKL. Unmatched junction bases numbered 5, after V lost 1 base and J lost 1 base. The CDR3 sequence is 16 residues long. Written as DNA, the CDR3 is TGCGCCAGCAGCCAAGTTCCTAGCGGTCGCACAGATACGCAGTATTTT. Translated: CASSQVPSGRTDTQYF.

The V and J genes are TRBV4-1 and TRBJ2-3, with 12 bases identical to TRBD2. Germline CDR1 and CDR2: MGHRA and YSYEKL. The junction had 5 bases not matched to a gene; V was cut back by 1 base and J by 3 bases. This CDR3 region has 17 residues. In nucleotides, the CDR3 is TGCGCCAGCAGCCAAGCCCCTAGCGGGAGGGGGACAGATACGCAGTATTTT. Translating it yields CASSQAPSGRGTDTQYF.

The chain carries TRBV7-9 and TRBJ2-6, with TRBD2 identical over 7 bases. The trim removed 6 bases at V and 2 bases at J, leaving 7 bases unmatched. The germline gives CDR1 SEHNR, CDR2 FQNEAQ (reference sequence). The CDR3 contains 16 residues. The CDR3 spells CASSPLAGAGANVLTF. CDR3 sequence (DNA): TGTGCCAGCAGTCCCTTGGCGGGAGCTGGGGCCAACGTCCTGACTTTC.

V and J are TRBV6-6 and TRBJ1-1, with TRBD1 identical over 8 bases. This CDR3 has 13 amino acids. J was trimmed by 2 bases and V by 6 bases; bases with no gene match: 2. The V gene's germline CDR1 is MNHNY and CDR2 SVGAGI (reference sequence). The CDR3 region is CASRTGANTEAFF. The CDR3 coding sequence is TGTGCCAGCAGGACAGGGGCCAACACTGAAGCTTTCTTT.

This rearrangement joins TRBV4-3 to TRBJ2-1; 9 bases fit TRBD1. V lost 4 bases, J lost 6 bases, and 10 bases stayed unmatched. Germline V CDR1 and CDR2: LGHNA, YSLEER. The CDR3 is 16 amino acids. The CDR3 protein is CASSPIERDRVNEQFF. DNA of the CDR3: TGCGCCAGCAGCCCCATAGAACGGGACAGGGTCAATGAGCAGTTCTTC.

This clone has a single count. This chain links TRBV28 with TRBJ2-1, with D possibly matching TRBD1 (6 bases). V was clipped by 3 bases and J by 10 bases, with 7 bases between them. This CDR3 is built from 11 residues. The germline V gene has CDR1 MDHEN and CDR2 SYDVKM. CDR3 amino acids: CASSLGAEQFF. The DNA for the CDR3 is TGTGCCAGCAGTTTGGGGGCGGAGCAGTTCTTC.

The chain has TRBV10-3 and TRBJ2-7; TRBD1 agrees at 9 bases. The CDR3 consists of 15 residues. CDR1 and CDR2 from the germline V gene are ENHRY and SYGVKD. V shed 6 bases and J 5 bases; nucleotides not matched to a gene: 11. The CDR3 protein is CAISPLSDRGNEQYF. CDR3 coding DNA: TGTGCCATCAGCCCCCTCTCGGACAGGGGAAACGAGCAGTACTTC.

The chain carries TRBV2 and TRBJ2-3; 7 positions agree with TRBD1. Trimming took 7 bases from V and 3 from J; bases not matched to a gene: 4. Germline loops: CDR1 SNHLY, CDR2 FYNNEI. This CDR3 spans 13 amino acids. In DNA, the CDR3 is TGTGCCAGCATAATGGACAGGACAGATACGCAGTATTTT. Its translation is CASIMDRTDTQYF.

This chain connects TRBV2 to TRBJ2-7; D perhaps matches TRBD1 (6 bases). The germline CDR1 and CDR2 sequences are SNHLY and FYNNEI. V shed 8 bases and J shed 2 bases, with 13 bases lying between them. This CDR3 is 13 amino acids long. CDR3 in amino acids: CASVGAETYEQYF. DNA for the CDR3: TGTGCCAGCGTGGGGGCAGAAACCTACGAGCAGTACTTC.

The CDR3 DNA follows: TGTGCCAGCAGCCTAGGGGGACAGGGACCCACAGATACGCAGTATTTT. Translated, it gives CASSLGGQGPTDTQYF. J is TRBJ2-3 and V is TRBV7-3; 9 bases match TRBD1. The CDR3 sequence is 16 residues long. Germline V CDR1 and CDR2: SGHTA, FQGTGA. V dropped 5 bases and J dropped 2; count of bases not matched to a gene: 8.

The chain uses TRBV27 and TRBJ1-2, with a weak D call TRBD1 (5 bases). Germline lookup yields CDR1 MNHEY and CDR2 SMNVEV (reference sequence). V was shortened by 2 bases and J by 2 bases, with 9 bases between the two germline ends. This CDR3 is 14 amino acids long. The CDR3 DNA sequence: TGTGCCAGCAGTTTAGTAGCAGGGAACTATGGCTACACCTTC. It encodes CASSLVAGNYGYTF.

V usage is TRBV6-6 and J usage is TRBJ2-1; 9 bases match TRBD2. Germline CDR1 MNHNY, CDR2 SVGAGI (reference sequence). V was clipped by 5 bases and J by 9 bases; unmatched bases: 14. The CDR3 sequence is 16 residues long. This chain's CDR3 is CASSRPGTSSASEQFF. The CDR3 DNA is TGTGCCAGCAGTCGCCCCGGGACTAGCTCAGCCTCTGAGCAGTTCTTC.

The gene calls are TRBV15 and TRBJ1-2, with D hard to call. Germline CDR1 reads LNHNV; CDR2 reads YYDKDF (reference sequence). The CDR3 has 15 residues. Trimming removed 1 base from V and 0 bases from J, with 9 bases in between. This CDR3 reads CATSRVGDSNYGYTF. The DNA for the CDR3 is TGTGCCACCAGCAGAGTTGGAGATTCTAACTATGGCTACACCTTC.

The CDR3 loop reads CASSATDGGPSPLHF. The CDR3 DNA follows: TGTGCCAGCAGCGCCACCGACGGAGGTCCTTCACCCCTCCACTTT. The chain combines TRBV9 with TRBJ1-6, with D hard to call. The germline V gene has CDR1 SGDLS and CDR2 YYNGEE. This CDR3 has 15 residues. Trimming shortened V by 3 bases and J by 9 bases, and 16 bases separated the two germline ends.

This clone was detected only a few times. This chain uses TRBV2 with TRBJ1-6; 8 nucleotides align to TRBD1. J was trimmed by 6 bases and V by 8 bases; bases with no gene match: 6. The germline CDR1 and CDR2 sequences are SNHLY and FYNNEI. This CDR3 is 14 amino acids long. Here the CDR3 DNA reads TGTGCCAGCGGACTAGGACAGGGTAATTCACCCCTCCACTTT. This sequence encodes CASGLGQGNSPLHF. Full variable domain (rest looked up from reference TRBV2 and TRBJ1-6): EPEVTQTPSHQVTQMGQEVILRCVPISNHLYFYWYRQILGQKVEFLVSFYNNEISEKSEIFDDQFSVERPDGSNFTLKIRSTKLEDSAMYFCASGLGQGNSPLHFGNGTRLTVT.

The V and J genes are TRBV7-9 and TRBJ2-3, with 8 bases fitting TRBD2. Germline V gene data show CDR1 as SEHNR and CDR2 as FQNEAQ (reference sequence). CDR3 length: 19 residues. V lost 5 bases to trimming and J lost 2 bases; unmatched junction nucleotides: 18. Here the CDR3 DNA reads TGTGCCAGCAGCGGACCGCGGGATTTCCAGCGGGGGTTCACAGATACGCAGTATTTT. Its translation: CASSGPRDFQRGFTDTQYF. The full variable domain, completed using reference TRBV7-9 and TRBJ2-3, is DTGVSQNPRHKITKRGQNVTFRCDPISEHNRLYWYRQTLGQGPEFLTYFQNEAQLEKSRLLSDRFSAERPKGSFSTLEIQRTEQGDSAMYLCASSGPRDFQRGFTDTQYFGPGTRLTVL.

This rearrangement joins TRBV28 to TRBJ2-2; D is perhaps TRBD2 (7 bases). In germline, CDR1 is MDHEN, CDR2 SYDVKM. The V end was cut by 3 bases, the J end by 4 bases, with 9 bases between. This CDR3 region has 14 residues. In nucleotides, the CDR3 is TGTGCCAGCAGTTTGCGGGGGCCCACCGGGGAGCTGTTTTTT. Protein sequence: CASSLRGPTGELFF.

CDR3 DNA sequence: TGTGCCAGCAGCCAAGATGAGAAGCGGTCGGATACGCAGTATTTT. This sequence encodes CASSQDEKRSDTQYF. V usage is TRBV4-2 and J usage is TRBJ2-3, with a possible D match to TRBD2 (5 bases). The CDR3 is 15 amino acids. From germline, CDR1 is LGHNA and CDR2 YNFKEQ. V shed 0 bases and J shed 6 bases, with 13 bases lying between them.

This chain links TRBV4-2 with TRBJ2-7; 9 bases map to TRBD1. Germline V gene sequence: CDR1 LGHNA, CDR2 YNFKEQ. This CDR3 contains 16 residues. Trimming cost V 1 base and J 2 bases; bases outside gene matches: 6. The CDR3 bases are TGTGCCAGCAGCCAAGTGGGACAGGGAGGCCCCTACGAGCAGTACTTC. Protein: CASSQVGQGGPYEQYF.

The chain uses TRBV28 and TRBJ1-3; the D is unclear. The germline CDR1 and CDR2 sequences are MDHEN and SYDVKM. There are 13 residues in the CDR3. Between the trimmed V and J ends, which lost 10 bases and 5 bases, there was a span of 15 bases. The CDR3 sequence is CATHGRARNTIYF. The CDR3 DNA is TGTGCCACTCACGGGAGGGCAAGAAACACCATATATTTT.

V and J are TRBV6-5 and TRBJ2-7; maybe TRBD1 (6 bases). The V gene's germline CDR1 is MNHEY and CDR2 SVGAGI. The V gene lost 6 bases and the J gene lost 4 bases, with 16 bases spanning the gap. This CDR3 contains 14 residues. CDR3 nucleotides: TGTGCCAGCAGGCTTGGGGCAGGGGTATACGAGCAGTACTTC. Protein: CASRLGAGVYEQYF.

The chain links TRBV21-1 to TRBJ2-1; whether TRBD1, the table's D call, matches the DNA was not checked. TRBV21-1 is given as a pseudogene. There are 17 residues in the CDR3. The CDR3 sequence is CASSSRGTGSPYNEQFF. DNA of the CDR3: TGTGCCAGCAGCTCCAGAGGTACAGGGAGTCCCTACAATGAGCAGTTCTTC.

A few counts support this clone. The chain has TRBV13 and TRBJ1-5; D is uncertain. Germline values: CDR1 PRHDT, CDR2 FYEKMQ (reference sequence). The CDR3 runs 14 residues. Trimming shortened V by 0 bases and J by 3 bases, and 6 bases separated the two germline ends. CDR3 in amino acids: CASSLGQHNQPQHF. The CDR3 nucleotides are TGTGCCAGCAGCTTAGGACAGCACAATCAGCCCCAGCATTTT.

The chain carries TRBV6-1 and TRBJ1-5; D remains ambiguous. Trimming removed 5 bases at V and 0 bases at J, with 8 bases between. Germline CDR1 is MNHNS and CDR2 is SASEGT. This CDR3 contains 14 residues. CDR3 sequence: CASSQDYSNQPQHF. CDR3 in DNA: TGTGCCAGCAGTCAAGATTATAGCAATCAGCCCCAGCATTTT.

This rearrangement joins TRBV7-9 to TRBJ1-5, with unresolved D. This CDR3 comprises 15 residues. In germline, CDR1 is SEHNR, CDR2 FQNEAQ (reference sequence). Between the trimmed V and J ends, which lost 5 bases and 6 bases, there was a span of 17 bases. The CDR3 reads CASSPGEGVFQPQHF. The CDR3 coding sequence is TGTGCCAGCAGCCCTGGGGAGGGAGTCTTTCAGCCCCAGCATTTT.

As to this clone: An end of the junction does not agree with germline; a read error may underlie this. V and J are TRBV27 and TRBJ1-1; 7 bases fit TRBD1. There are 16 residues in the CDR3. CDR1 is MNHEY, CDR2 SMNVEV, per germline (reference sequence). CDR3 protein: CARSSTGFVVRTEAFF. The CDR3, as DNA: TGTGCCCGCAGTTCGACAGGGTTCGTAGTTAGGACTGAAGCTTTCTTT.